This TCR beta chain emerged from a study of blood T cell repertoires in COVID-19. Study summary: Both acute and convalescent COVID-19 samples were obtained from the United States, Italy and Spain. T cells, B-cell-depleted T cells, or PBMCs provided the cDNA or gDNA that served as material.

The V end was cut by 1 base, the J end by 1 base, with 14 bases between. The CDR3 contains 17 residues. Looked up from germline, CDR1 is GTSNPN and CDR2 is SVGIG (reference sequence). This clone came up a few times. In the original workflow: Quantification of nucleated cells was approximated via reference gene primer amplification. Repertoires were generated with immunoSEQ multiplex PCR, while TCRdb's copy carries only in-frame clones and drops some. V and J calls and clone size are those listed in that table; D and trimming were worked out from the DNA. The top ten hold around 16% of the sample, which has 150,000 to 200,000 clones, roughly 80% seen once. Cohort assignment relied on participant-reported clinical history.

This chain joins TRBV30 and TRBJ1-6, with D perhaps matching TRBD1 (6 bases). This sequence originates from a woman aged 45 to 65 who had recovered from COVID-19. The specimen was PBMCs or T cells enriched from blood (not recorded which). CDR3: CAWSGQGPGSYNSPLHF. The CDR3 DNA is TGTGCCTGGAGTGGCCAGGGGCCAGGGTCCTATAATTCACCCCTCCACTTT.